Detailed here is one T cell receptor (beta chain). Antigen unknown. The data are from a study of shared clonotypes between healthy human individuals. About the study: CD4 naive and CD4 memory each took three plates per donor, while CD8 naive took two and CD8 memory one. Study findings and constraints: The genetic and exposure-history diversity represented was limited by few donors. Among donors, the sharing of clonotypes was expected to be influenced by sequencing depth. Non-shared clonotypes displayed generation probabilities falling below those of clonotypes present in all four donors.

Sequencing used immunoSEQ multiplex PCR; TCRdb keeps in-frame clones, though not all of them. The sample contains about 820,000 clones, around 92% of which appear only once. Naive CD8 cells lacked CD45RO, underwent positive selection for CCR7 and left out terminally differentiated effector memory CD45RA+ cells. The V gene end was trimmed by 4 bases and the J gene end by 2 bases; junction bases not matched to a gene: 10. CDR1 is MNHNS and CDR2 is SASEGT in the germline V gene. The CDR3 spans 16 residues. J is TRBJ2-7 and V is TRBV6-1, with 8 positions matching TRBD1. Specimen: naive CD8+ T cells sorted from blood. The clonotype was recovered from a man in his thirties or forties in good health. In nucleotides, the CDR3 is TGTGCCAGCAGTGCCCCAGACAGGGGTAAGCCCTACGAGCAGTACTTC. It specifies CASSAPDRGKPYEQYF.